This T cell receptor (beta chain) stems from a study of CD8+ T cells in alopecia areata. Treatment reported: oral pan-JAK inhibitor, 5-10 mg twice daily. As the sequencing template, cDNA was produced by extracting RNA and reverse transcribing it. Clones were sequenced by immunoSEQ multiplex PCR, and TCRdb holds only the in-frame ones, with some missing. The sample holds about 170,000 clones, about three fifths seen once. Germline V gene data show CDR1 as MGHDK and CDR2 as SYGVNS. CDR3 length: 15 amino acids. V was pared by 8 bases and J by 2 bases, with 12 bases of the junction left unmatched. The specimen was CD4+ T cells sorted from blood, collected around week 55, from a patient treated with tofacitinib. V and J are TRBV25-1 and TRBJ2-7; TRBD1 aligns across 7 bases. This TCR was recovered from a human donor with alopecia areata. Here the CDR3 DNA reads TGTGCCAGCGCTGGGACAGCCCTGTCGCCCTACGAGCAGTACTTC. It specifies CASAGTALSPYEQYF.